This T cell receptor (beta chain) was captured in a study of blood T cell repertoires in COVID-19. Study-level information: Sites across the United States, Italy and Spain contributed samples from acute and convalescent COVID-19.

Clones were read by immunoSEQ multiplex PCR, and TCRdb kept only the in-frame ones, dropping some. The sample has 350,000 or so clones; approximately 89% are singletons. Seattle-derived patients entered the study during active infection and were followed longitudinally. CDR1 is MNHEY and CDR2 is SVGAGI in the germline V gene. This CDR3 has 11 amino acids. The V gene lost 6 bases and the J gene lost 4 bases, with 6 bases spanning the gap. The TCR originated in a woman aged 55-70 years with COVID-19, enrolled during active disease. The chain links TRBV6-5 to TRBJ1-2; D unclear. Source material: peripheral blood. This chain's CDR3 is CASRYLYGYTF. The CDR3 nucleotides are TGTGCCAGCAGGTACCTCTATGGCTACACCTTC.